One and the same sample provided the 11 T cell receptor beta chains below, sequenced in a study of regulatory T cells in long-lasting Graves disease. The time point was: newly diagnosed GD, antithyroid drugs for less than 3 months. There was RNA extracted from PBMCs, and the TCR library was made from it. Researchers made TCR beta libraries by using iRepertoire HTBI primers and running Arm-PCR on CDR3 regions. TCRdb ran MiXCR on the multiplex PCR reads and lists one entry per CDR3 protein. The sample contains roughly 350,000 distinct CDR3 sequences, over 15% of which appear only once. This sample was shared with a second study, whose subject was T cells in Graves' hyperthyroidism and ophthalmopathy.

The material sequenced was peripheral blood mononuclear cells (PBMCs), taken at new diagnosis, from a patient treated with antithyroid drugs. These receptors were obtained from a man aged 40-50 years with Graves disease.

This clonotype was seen at least ten times. J is TRBJ2-2 and V is TRBV6-1, with 10 bases matching TRBD2. There are 15 residues in the CDR3. Trimming cost V 7 bases and J 4 bases; bases outside gene matches: 6. The V gene's germline CDR1 is MNHNS and CDR2 SASEGT. CDR3 amino acids: CASKLAGGGTGELFF. The CDR3, as DNA: TGTGCCAGCAAATTAGCGGGGGGAGGCACCGGGGAGCTGTTTTTT.

This chain joins TRBV9 and TRBJ1-1, with D possibly being TRBD1 (6 bases). Trimming shortened V by 4 bases and J by 2 bases, and 21 bases separated the two germline ends. This CDR3 has 17 residues. Germline V gives CDR1 SGDLS, CDR2 YYNGEE. CDR3 in DNA: TGTGCCAGCAGCCCAGGGACATTTGCGGTTTTCAACACTGAAGCTTTCTTT. It yields the protein CASSPGTFAVFNTEAFF.

To note about this clonotype: A much larger clone differs by one base, so this may be a read error. The chain recombines TRBV5-1 with TRBJ2-1; D unresolved. This CDR3 spans 14 amino acids. CDR1 and CDR2 (germline): SGHRS, YFSETQ. As DNA, the CDR3 is TGCGCCAGCAGCTCCAATACTTTCGACAATAAGCAGTTCTTC. Translating it yields CASSSNTFDNKQFF.

This clonotype has a count of ten or more. The CDR3: CASSGRGDQETQYF. As DNA, the CDR3 is TGTGCCAGCAGCGGACGGGGGGATCAAGAGACCCAGTACTTC. This chain links TRBV4-2 with TRBJ2-5; 7 bases are shared with TRBD2. Unmatched junction bases numbered 5, after V lost 5 bases and J lost 2 bases. From germline, CDR1 is LGHNA and CDR2 YNFKEQ. This CDR3 spans 14 amino acids.

CDR3 sequence: CASSFSPELNSGANVLTF. Here the CDR3 DNA reads TGTGCCAGCAGCTTCTCGCCGGAATTAAACTCTGGGGCCAACGTCCTGACTTTC. This chain connects TRBV7-2 to TRBJ2-6; D uncertain. The CDR3 totals 18 residues. Germline V gives CDR1 SGHTA, CDR2 FQGNSA. Trimming removed 3 bases at V and 0 bases at J, with 15 bases between.

As to this clonotype: The junction departs from germline at one end; a sequencing error may be responsible. V and J are TRBV6-2 or TRBV6-3 and TRBJ2-3; 9 positions match TRBD1. Germline assignment: CDR1 MNHEY and CDR2 SVGEGT. The CDR3 runs 17 residues. Here the CDR3 reads CASRDNTPGTGTDTQYF. The CDR3 DNA is TGTGCCAGCAGGGACAACACTCCAGGGACAGGGACAGACACGCAGTATTTT.

This clonotype has ten or more counts. J is TRBJ2-5 and V is TRBV12-3 or TRBV12-4; TRBD2 is a possible D gene (5 bases). Trimming pared 6 bases from V and 5 bases from J, leaving 16 bases between. The CDR3 covers 14 residues. Here the CDR3 DNA reads TGTGCCAGCAGACCCGGACTCTTCAGGGAGACCCAGTACTTC. As protein: CASRPGLFRETQYF.

This clonotype was observed many times. V is TRBV11-2 and J is TRBJ2-2; a possible D gene is TRBD1 (5 bases). V lost 2 bases and J 2 bases, leaving 15 bases between the germline ends. Germline CDR1 is SGHAT and CDR2 is FQNNGV. This CDR3 is 17 amino acids long. The CDR3 nucleotides read TGTGCCAGCAGCTTAAATAGACAGAAGGCTAACACCGGGGAGCTGTTTTTT. Amino acid sequence: CASSLNRQKANTGELFF.

The chain links TRBV20-1 to TRBJ2-3; 8 bases line up with TRBD2. This CDR3 spans 13 amino acids. V lost 1 base, J lost 4 bases, and 1 base stayed unmatched. Germline-derived CDR1 and CDR2 are DFQATT and SNEGSKA (reference sequence). The DNA for the CDR3 is TGCAGTGCTAGAGCGGGGGGGCCAGATACGCAGTATTTT. This encodes CSARAGGPDTQYF.

The chain uses TRBV4-2 and TRBJ1-4; 7 bases match TRBD1. Germline V gene lookup returns CDR1 LGHNA and CDR2 YNFKEQ. This CDR3 spans 15 amino acids. V trimming: 1 base; J trimming: 9 bases; junction bases outside the gene matches: 8. The chain's CDR3 is CASSQAPDRAQKLFF. The CDR3 DNA is TGTGCCAGCAGCCAAGCTCCAGACAGGGCTCAAAAACTGTTTTTT.

In regard to this clonotype: Since a much larger clone is just one base distant, this may be a read error. V is TRBV20-1 and J is TRBJ2-3, with D perhaps matching TRBD1 or TRBD2 (5 bases each). This CDR3 spans 12 amino acids. The germline CDR1 and CDR2 sequences are DFQATT and SNEGSKA (reference sequence). The DNA for the CDR3 is TGCAGTGTTAGACCGGGGCCAGATACGCAGTATTTT. Protein sequence: CSVRPGPDTQYF.